This passage covers 6 T cell receptor beta chains from one sample sequenced in a study of blood T cell repertoires in COVID-19. Sequencing used immunoSEQ multiplex PCR; TCRdb keeps in-frame clones, though not all of them. The data show 300,000 to 450,000 clones, with roughly 91% seen just once and 0.9% to 1.5% held by the top ten. Sequencing was done on a sample of PBMCs or T cells enriched from blood (not recorded which). These receptors were taken from a woman aged 18-29 years who had recovered from COVID-19.

V is TRBV4-3 and J is TRBJ1-4; TRBD1 is a possible D gene (5 bases). CDR3 length: 15 amino acids. V lost 0 bases to trimming and J lost 8 bases, with 13 bases between them. Germline V gene lookup returns CDR1 LGHNA and CDR2 YSLEER. The CDR3 is CASSQDGGGGEKLFF. DNA of the CDR3: TGCGCCAGCAGCCAAGATGGGGGGGGAGGGGAAAAACTGTTTTTT.

The chain recombines TRBV7-2 with TRBJ2-3; maybe TRBD2 (5 bases). CDR3 length equals 15 residues. V gave up 0 bases and J gave up 9 bases, with 16 bases separating them. The germline gives CDR1 SGHTA, CDR2 FQGNSA. CDR3 bases: TGTGCCAGCAGCTTAGCGCCGGGAACCGGTCGAACGCAGTATTTT. It translates to CASSLAPGTGRTQYF.

CDR3 protein: CASSNQHRDAGYTF. Here the CDR3 DNA reads TGTGCCAGCAGCAACCAGCACAGGGATGCGGGCTACACCTTC. The chain joins TRBV11-2 to TRBJ1-2; possibly TRBD1 for D (6 bases). This CDR3 contains 14 residues. V was shortened by 5 bases and J by 8 bases, with 18 bases between the two germline ends. Germline V gene data show CDR1 as SGHAT and CDR2 as FQNNGV.

This clone has only one observation. CDR3 sequence reads: CSASTGQRTEAFF. CDR3 sequence (DNA): TGCAGTGCTAGTACAGGGCAACGCACTGAAGCTTTCTTT. The V call is TRBV20-1, the J call TRBJ1-1; possibly TRBD1 for D (6 bases). Trimming took off 3 bases at V and 4 bases at J, with 12 bases between the two ends. This CDR3 is built from 13 residues. Looked up from germline, CDR1 is DFQATT and CDR2 is SNEGSKA (reference sequence).

The V call is TRBV11-2, the J call TRBJ1-2; D perhaps matches TRBD1 (5 bases). V lost 5 bases and J lost 4, with 23 bases in between. The CDR3 totals 17 residues. Germline assignment: CDR1 SGHAT and CDR2 FQNNGV. The CDR3 loop reads CASSPDGGTRRSYGYTF. CDR3 nucleotides: TGTGCCAGCAGCCCAGACGGGGGGACCAGGCGTAGCTATGGCTACACCTTC. Full variable domain (outside the CDR3, taken from reference TRBV11-2 and TRBJ1-2): EAGVAQSPRYKIIEKRQSVAFWCNPISGHATLYWYQQILGQGPKLLIQFQNNGVVDDSQLPKDRFSAERLKGVDSTLKIQPAKLEDSAVYLCASSPDGGTRRSYGYTFGSGTRLTVV.

The J gene is TRBJ2-1, the V gene TRBV9; 10 positions agree with TRBD2. The CDR3 loop spans 17 amino acids. The V segment lost 4 bases and the J segment 0 bases; nucleotides outside the gene matches: 7. Germline V gives CDR1 SGDLS, CDR2 YYNGEE. The CDR3 sequence: CASSNGLAVSSYNEQFF. DNA of the CDR3: TGTGCCAGCAGCAACGGACTAGCGGTGAGCTCCTACAATGAGCAGTTCTTC.